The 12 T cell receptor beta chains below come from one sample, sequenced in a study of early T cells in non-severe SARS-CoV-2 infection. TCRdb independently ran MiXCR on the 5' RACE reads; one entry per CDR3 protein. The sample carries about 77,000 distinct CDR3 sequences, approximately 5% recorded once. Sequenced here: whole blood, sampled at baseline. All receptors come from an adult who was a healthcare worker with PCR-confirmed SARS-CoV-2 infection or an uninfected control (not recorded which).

CDR3 sequence (DNA): TGTGCCAGCAGCTTAAGCAGGCAGAGCACAGATACGCAGTATTTT. This codes for CASSLSRQSTDTQYF. The J gene is TRBJ2-3, the V gene TRBV7-3; no clear D gene. The CDR3 extends over 15 amino acids. In germline, CDR1 is SGHTA, CDR2 FQGTGA. V shed 1 base and J shed 0 bases, with 8 bases lying between them.

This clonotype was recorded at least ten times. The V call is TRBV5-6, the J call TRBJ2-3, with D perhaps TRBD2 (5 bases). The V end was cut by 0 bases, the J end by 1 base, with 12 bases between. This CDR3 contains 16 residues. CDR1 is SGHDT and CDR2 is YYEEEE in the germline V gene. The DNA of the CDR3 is TGTGCCAGCAGCTTGGTCAACGAGGGAGGCACAGATACGCAGTATTTT. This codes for CASSLVNEGGTDTQYF.

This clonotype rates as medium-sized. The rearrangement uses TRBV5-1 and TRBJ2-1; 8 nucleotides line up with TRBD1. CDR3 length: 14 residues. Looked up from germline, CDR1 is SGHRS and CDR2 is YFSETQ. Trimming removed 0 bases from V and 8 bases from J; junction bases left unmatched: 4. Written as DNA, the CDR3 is TGCGCCAGCAGCTTGGACAGGGGGGACGATGAGCAGTTCTTC. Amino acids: CASSLDRGDDEQFF.

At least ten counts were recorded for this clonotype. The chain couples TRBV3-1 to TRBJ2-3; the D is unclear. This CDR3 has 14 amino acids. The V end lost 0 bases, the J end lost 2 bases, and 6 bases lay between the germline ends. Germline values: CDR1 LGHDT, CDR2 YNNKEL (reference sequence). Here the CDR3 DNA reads TGTGCCAGCAGCCAAGAAAGGGTCACAGATACGCAGTATTTT. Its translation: CASSQERVTDTQYF.

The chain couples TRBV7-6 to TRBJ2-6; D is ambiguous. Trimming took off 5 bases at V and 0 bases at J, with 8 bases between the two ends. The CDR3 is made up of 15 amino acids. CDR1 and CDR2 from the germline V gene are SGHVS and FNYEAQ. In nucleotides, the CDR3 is TGTGCCAGCAGCCTACTCGACTCTGGGGCCAACGTCCTGACTTTC. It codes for CASSLLDSGANVLTF.

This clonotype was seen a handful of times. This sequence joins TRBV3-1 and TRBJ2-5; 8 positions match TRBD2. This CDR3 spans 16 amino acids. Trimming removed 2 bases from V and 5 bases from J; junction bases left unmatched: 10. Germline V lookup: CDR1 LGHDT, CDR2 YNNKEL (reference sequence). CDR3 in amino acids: CASSQNLPREAETQYF. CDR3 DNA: TGTGCCAGCAGCCAAAATCTACCGCGGGAGGCTGAGACCCAGTACTTC.

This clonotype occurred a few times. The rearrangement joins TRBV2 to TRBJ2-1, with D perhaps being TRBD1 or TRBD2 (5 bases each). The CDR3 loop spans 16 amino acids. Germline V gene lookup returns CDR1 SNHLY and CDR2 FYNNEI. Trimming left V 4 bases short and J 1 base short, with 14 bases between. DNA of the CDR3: TGTGCCAGCAGTGCCGGGGCTAGTCGTTCCTACAATGAGCAGTTCTTC. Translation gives CASSAGASRSYNEQFF.

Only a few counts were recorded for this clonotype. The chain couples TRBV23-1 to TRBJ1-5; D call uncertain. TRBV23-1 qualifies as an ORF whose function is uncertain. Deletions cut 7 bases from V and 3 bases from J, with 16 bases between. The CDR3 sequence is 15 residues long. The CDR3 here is CASTAFSGNNQPQHF. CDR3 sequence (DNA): TGCGCCAGCACCGCCTTCAGCGGAAACAATCAGCCCCAGCATTTT.

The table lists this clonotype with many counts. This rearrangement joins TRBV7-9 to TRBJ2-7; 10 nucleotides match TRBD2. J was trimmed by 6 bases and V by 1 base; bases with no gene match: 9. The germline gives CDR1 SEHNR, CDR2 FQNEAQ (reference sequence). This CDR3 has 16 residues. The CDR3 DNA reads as TGTGCCAGCAGCTTAGGGACTAGCGGCTTGGGTCGCGAGCAGTACTTC. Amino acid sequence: CASSLGTSGLGREQYF. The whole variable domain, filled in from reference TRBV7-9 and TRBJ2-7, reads DTGVSQNPRHKITKRGQNVTFRCDPISEHNRLYWYRQTLGQGPEFLTYFQNEAQLEKSRLLSDRFSAERPKGSFSTLEIQRTEQGDSAMYLCASSLGTSGLGREQYFGPGTRLTVT.

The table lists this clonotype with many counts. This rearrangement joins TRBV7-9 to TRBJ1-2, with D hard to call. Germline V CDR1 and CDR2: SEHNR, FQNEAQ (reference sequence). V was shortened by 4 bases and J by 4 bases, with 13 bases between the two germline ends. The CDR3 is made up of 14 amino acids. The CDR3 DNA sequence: TGTGCCAGCAGCTACGGACCGGGAGGCTATGGCTACACCTTC. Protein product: CASSYGPGGYGYTF.

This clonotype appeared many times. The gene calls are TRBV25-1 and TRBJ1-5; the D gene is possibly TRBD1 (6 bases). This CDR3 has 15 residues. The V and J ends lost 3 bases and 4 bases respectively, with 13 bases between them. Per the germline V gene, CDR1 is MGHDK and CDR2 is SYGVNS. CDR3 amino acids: CASSDGAQGNQPQHF. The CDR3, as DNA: TGTGCCAGCAGTGACGGGGCGCAGGGGAATCAGCCCCAGCATTTT.

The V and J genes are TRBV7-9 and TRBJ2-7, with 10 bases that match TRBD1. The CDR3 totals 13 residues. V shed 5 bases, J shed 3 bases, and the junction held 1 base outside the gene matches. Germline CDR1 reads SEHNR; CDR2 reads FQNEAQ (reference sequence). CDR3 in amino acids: CASSRTGGYEQYF. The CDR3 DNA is TGTGCCAGCAGCCGGACAGGGGGCTACGAGCAGTACTTC.